A selection of T cell receptor beta chains follows, all from one sample in a study of siplizumab effects on memory and regulatory T cells. Data came from immunoSEQ multiplex PCR; TCRdb stores just in-frame clones and leaves some out. There are about 82,000 clones in the sample; roughly 87% occur only once, and approximately 1.5% lies in the top ten. Sequencing used Tregs sorted from blood. The receptor source for this set is a human donor in good health. Both conserved end residues are part of each CDR3.

j_call v_call cdr3_aa
TRBJ1-2 TRBV6-1 CASRDSYGYTF
TRBJ2-5 TRBV25-1 CASSDHEGAGETQYF
TRBJ1-2 TRBV5-1 CASSLGGAGSNYGYTF
TRBJ2-1 TRBV29-1 CSVERGLGNEQFF
TRBJ1-1 TRBV10-3 CAMRFEVGQNTEAFF
TRBJ2-7 TRBV11-2 CASSYLYEQYF
TRBJ2-7 TRBV7-9 CASSPVGLDADEQYF
TRBJ2-2 TRBV6-6 CASSYLNTNTGELFF
TRBJ1-1 TRBV7-6 CASSLPGQDMNTEAFF
TRBJ1-6 TRBV25-1 CASSDGQKIYNSPLHF
TRBJ2-7 TRBV10-3 CATSGQKSSYEQYF
TRBJ2-7 TRBV18 CASSLLGTGSQEQYF
TRBJ2-7 TRBV27 CASSYPALQGGDHEQYF
TRBJ2-3 TRBV7-2 CASSRVVTQYF